Presented here are 10 T cell receptor beta chains from one specimen sequenced in a study of Graves' ophthalmopathy and Graves' hyperthyroidism. RNA served as the template for amplifying TCR beta CDR3 regions. HTBI primers were employed in first-round RT-PCR, then a second-round multiplex PCR followed. Using its own MiXCR run on the multiplex PCR reads, TCRdb lists one record per CDR3 protein. The sample consists of around 1.1 million distinct CDR3 sequences, about 38% of them appearing once. The sequencing input was peripheral blood or thyroid tissue (not recorded which). The receptor set was obtained from an adult man with Graves' hyperthyroidism.

This clonotype was seen many times. The chain joins TRBV7-2 to TRBJ2-2; D call uncertain. Looked up from germline, CDR1 is SGHTA and CDR2 is FQGNSA. This CDR3 has 15 residues. V lost 6 bases and J 6 bases, leaving 17 bases between the germline ends. The CDR3 reads CASSYQDQLAGELFF. CDR3 nucleotides: TGTGCCAGCAGTTACCAAGACCAGCTAGCCGGGGAGCTGTTTTTT. The full variable domain, completed using reference TRBV7-2 and TRBJ2-2, is GAGVSQSPSNKVTEKGKDVELRCDPISGHTALYWYRQSLGQGLEFLIYFQGNSAPDKSGLPSDRFSAERTGGSVSTLTIQRTQQEDSAVYLCASSYQDQLAGELFFGEGSRLTVL.

With regard to this clonotype: A read error may be the cause here, since a much bigger clone is one base away. V is TRBV14 and J is TRBJ1-2; tentatively, D is TRBD1 (5 bases). CDR3 length equals 14 residues. Germline lookup yields CDR1 SGHDN and CDR2 FVKESK. Trimming pared 8 bases from V and 0 bases from J, leaving 13 bases between. The DNA of the CDR3 is TGTGCCAGCCCCGACAGAGAATCTAACTATGGCTACACCTTC. Amino acids: CASPDRESNYGYTF.

In the case of this clonotype: A much bigger clone sits one base away, suggesting this may be a read error. The chain recombines TRBV19 with TRBJ1-1; a possible D gene is TRBD1 (5 bases). The CDR3 contains 14 residues. The V gene's germline CDR1 is LNHDA and CDR2 SQIVND (reference sequence). CDR3 protein: CASSVRQMNTKAFF. The CDR3 DNA sequence: TGTGCCAGTAGTGTTCGACAGATGAACACTAAAGCTTTCTTT.

Comments on this clonotype: A read error may produce the germline difference seen at one junction end. The chain joins TRBV6-5 to TRBJ2-5; no clear D gene. CDR1 and CDR2 from the germline V gene are MNHEY and SVGAGI. The CDR3 length is 15 residues. The CDR3 DNA follows: TGTGCCAGCAGTTACTCGTTTGGGTTAGAAGAGGCCCAGTACTTC. This sequence encodes CASSYSFGLEEAQYF.

This clonotype was picked up many times. The rearrangement links TRBV19 to TRBJ1-5; D unclear. With 7 bases removed from V and 2 bases from J, the gap between germline ends came to 15 bases. CDR1 LNHDA and CDR2 SQIVND come from the germline V gene (reference sequence). This CDR3 is 15 amino acids long. The CDR3 nucleotides read TGTGCCAGTACCCCAGCAGGTCGAGGCAATCAGCCCCAGCATTTT. Its protein product is CASTPAGRGNQPQHF.

DNA for the CDR3: TGTGCCACCAGTGACACACGTCCTCCCAGTTACGAGCAGTACTTC. As protein: CATSDTRPPSYEQYF. This chain uses TRBV24-1 with TRBJ2-7; unclear D gene. The CDR3 is 15 residues long. Trimming pared 4 bases from V and 4 bases from J, leaving 16 bases between. CDR1 and CDR2 (germline): KGHDR, SFDVKD.

This clonotype was seen repeatedly, ten times or more. The V gene is TRBV20-1, the J gene TRBJ1-3; D uncertain. The CDR3 loop spans 12 amino acids. Germline loops: CDR1 DFQATT, CDR2 SNEGSKA (reference sequence). V lost 6 bases and J lost 4, with 10 bases in between. The CDR3 sequence is CSALHVGNTIYF. CDR3 in DNA: TGCAGTGCCCTACATGTGGGAAACACCATATATTTT.

The V gene is TRBV7-6, the J gene TRBJ2-5, with TRBD1 as a possible D gene (5 bases). The DNA end is more similar to TRBJ2-1, so the J call may be wrong. CDR3 length: 14 residues. CDR1 is SGHVS and CDR2 is FNYEAQ in the germline V gene. The CDR3 reads CASSLVGRANEQFF. The CDR3 region has the DNA TGTGCCAGCAGCTTAGTTGGCAGGGCGAATGAGCAGTTCTTC.

The V gene is TRBV5-1, the J gene TRBJ2-2; D possibly corresponds to TRBD2 (6 bases). Germline V gene data show CDR1 as SGHRS and CDR2 as YFSETQ. The CDR3 contains 16 residues. The V gene lost 0 bases and the J gene lost 5 bases, with 14 bases spanning the gap. The CDR3 sequence: CASSLDGGDFTGELFF. CDR3 DNA sequence: TGCGCCAGCAGCTTGGACGGCGGGGATTTTACCGGGGAGCTGTTTTTT.

This clonotype appeared once. J is TRBJ2-5 and V is TRBV12-3 or TRBV12-4; D is possibly TRBD1 (6 bases). The length of the CDR3 is 14 residues. Deletions cut 6 bases from V and 2 bases from J, with 13 bases between. CDR3 residues: CASRGWDMQETQYF. The CDR3 DNA reads as TGTGCCAGCAGGGGTTGGGACATGCAAGAGACCCAGTACTTC.